What follows is one TCR beta chain and its context. Its specificity is unknown. The data were taken from a study of T cells in Graves' hyperthyroidism and ophthalmopathy. Study observations and caveats: In simple terms, a model built on 13 V-J features told ophthalmopathy apart from stable hyperthyroidism.

Amplified TCR beta CDR3 regions derived from RNA transcripts. The HTBI primer set drove a first-round RT-PCR of the TCR CDR3. One entry per CDR3 protein, called by TCRdb with MiXCR from the multiplex PCR reads. Of hundreds of thousands of distinct CDR3 sequences in the sample, about half are singletons; the top ten hold 6.5% to 9%. If no ophthalmopathy progression occurred within 18 months, Graves' hyperthyroidism was stable. Trimming cost V 4 bases and J 5 bases, with 9 bases left between them. CDR3 size: 12 residues. From germline, CDR1 is ENHRY and CDR2 SYGVKD. The source of this sequence is a woman aged 18-29 years with Graves' hyperthyroidism. Material for sequencing was peripheral blood or thyroid tissue (not recorded which). J is TRBJ2-7 and V is TRBV10-3, with no clear D. The CDR3: CAISATGNEQYF. The CDR3 coding sequence is TGTGCCATCAGTGCTACGGGCAACGAGCAGTACTTC.